The entry below describes one T cell receptor beta chain. Authors' processing steps: Estimation of nucleated cell counts was performed using reference gene primer amplification. Assay used: immunoSEQ multiplex PCR; TCRdb lists only in-frame clones, some missing. From that table come the V and J calls and clone size; the DNA was used to work out D and trimming. Of roughly 34,000 clones in the sample, 85% were seen once. These data originate in a study of blood T cell repertoires in COVID-19. Study details: Samples representing acute and convalescent COVID-19 were sourced from the United States, Italy and Spain. In each case, the material was cDNA or gDNA derived from T cells, B-cell-depleted T cells, or PBMCs.

CDR3 length: 12 amino acids. The V end was cut by 3 bases, the J end by 9 bases, with 11 bases between. The germline CDR1 and CDR2 sequences are LGHDT and YNNKEL (reference sequence). The sequencing sample was made of peripheral blood. The sequence came from a man older than 75 with active COVID-19. This chain uses TRBV3-1 (or the pseudogene TRBV3-2) with TRBJ1-1; D might be TRBD1 (5 bases). CDR3 region: CASSHETEKAFF. CDR3 coding DNA: TGTGCCAGCAGCCATGAGACAGAAAAAGCTTTCTTT.